This T cell receptor beta chain comes out of a study of T cell responses to AZD1222 COVID-19 vaccine. Study-wide background: Pooling was applied to second doses at about 4 or about 12 weeks. Overall study findings and caveats: The span of vaccine-associated CD4 TCRs extended across spike, with dominance at 160-218 and 743-854. Mostly white British, mostly female donors; authors suggested clonal diversity may be underestimated. The peak T cell response came first, and repertoires were sampled only after it.

Worth noting for this clone: Its cognate antigen is unknown.

Using immunoSEQ multiplex PCR, the repertoire was profiled, and TCRdb retains in-frame clones only, with some absent. The data hold 25,000 to 35,000 clones, with 78% observed a single time. The sample here was peripheral blood, taken on day 0 of AZD1222 vaccination. The TCR originated in an adult in good health.

This CDR3 reads CASSVTLGGQFNSPLHF. In DNA, the CDR3 is TGCGCCAGCAGCGTGACGTTGGGGGGACAGTTTAATTCACCCCTCCACTTT. The chain combines TRBV5-1 with TRBJ1-6; 7 nucleotides match TRBD1. The CDR3 length is 17 residues. Germline values: CDR1 SGHRS, CDR2 YFSETQ. V lost 4 bases and J lost 6; bases outside the gene matches: 13. Together with reference TRBV5-1 and TRBJ1-6, the CDR3 gives the full variable domain: KAGVTQTPRYLIKTRGQQVTLSCSPISGHRSVSWYQQTPGQGLQFLFEYFSETQRNKGNFPGRFSGRQFSNSRSEMNVSTLELGDSALYLCASSVTLGGQFNSPLHFGNGTRLTVT.